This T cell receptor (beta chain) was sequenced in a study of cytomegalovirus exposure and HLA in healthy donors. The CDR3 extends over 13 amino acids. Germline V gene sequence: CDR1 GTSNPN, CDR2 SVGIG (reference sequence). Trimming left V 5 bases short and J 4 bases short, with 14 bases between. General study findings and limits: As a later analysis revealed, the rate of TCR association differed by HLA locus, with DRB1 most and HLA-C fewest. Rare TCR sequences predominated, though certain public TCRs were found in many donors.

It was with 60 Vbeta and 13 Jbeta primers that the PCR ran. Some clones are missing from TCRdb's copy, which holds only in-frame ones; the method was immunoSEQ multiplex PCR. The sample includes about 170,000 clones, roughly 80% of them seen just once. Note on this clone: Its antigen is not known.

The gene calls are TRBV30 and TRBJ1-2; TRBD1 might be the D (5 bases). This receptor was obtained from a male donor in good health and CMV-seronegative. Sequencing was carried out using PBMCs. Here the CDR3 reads CAWASQGTYGYTF. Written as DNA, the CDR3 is TGTGCCTGGGCATCGCAGGGTACCTATGGCTACACCTTC.